One and the same sample provided the 17 T cell receptor beta chains below, sequenced in a study of T cell responses to AZD1222 COVID-19 vaccine. Assay used: immunoSEQ multiplex PCR; TCRdb lists only in-frame clones, some missing. The table lists roughly 150,000 clones, approximately 90% of them singletons. Sequencing was performed on peripheral blood, taken 28 days after the second AZD1222 dose. The receptor source for this set is an adult who received the AZD1222 COVID-19 vaccine.

In its sample, this clone was seen a few times. The V call is TRBV27, the J call TRBJ1-2; possibly TRBD1 for D (5 bases). The CDR3 contains 13 residues. Per germline, CDR1 MNHEY and CDR2 SMNVEV (reference sequence). V gave up 4 bases and J gave up 4 bases, with 10 bases separating them. The CDR3 DNA reads TGTGCCAGCAGTTCCGAGACAGCCTATGGCTACACCTTC. The encoded protein is CASSSETAYGYTF.

This sequence joins TRBV29-1 and TRBJ1-2; D may be TRBD1 (6 bases). The ends were cut back, 5 bases at V and 6 bases at J, with 13 bases in the middle. CDR3 size: 12 residues. Germline loops: CDR1 SQVTM, CDR2 ANQGSEA. CDR3 protein: CSVTQGGHGYTF. The CDR3 DNA sequence: TGCAGCGTTACCCAAGGGGGGCATGGCTACACCTTC. The full variable domain, with the rest looked up from reference TRBV29-1 and TRBJ1-2, is SAVISQKPSRDICQRGTSLTIQCQVDSQVTMMFWYRQQPGQSLTLIATANQGSEATYESGFVIDKFPISRPNLTFSTLTVSNMSPEDSSIYLCSVTQGGHGYTFGSGTRLTVV.

This clone was found once. J is TRBJ1-1 and V is TRBV5-1; the D is unclear. Germline V lookup: CDR1 SGHRS, CDR2 YFSETQ. This CDR3 contains 13 residues. Trimming cost V 0 bases and J 1 base, with 4 bases left between them. The CDR3 DNA is TGCGCCAGCAGCTTGGTTCCGAACACTGAAGCTTTCTTT. This gives the protein CASSLVPNTEAFF.

The rearrangement joins TRBV2 to TRBJ1-5, with D tentatively TRBD1 (6 bases). This CDR3 has 13 residues. V was clipped by 6 bases and J by 5 bases, with 11 bases between them. The germline gives CDR1 SNHLY, CDR2 FYNNEI. Written as DNA, the CDR3 is TGTGCCAGCAGACAGGGTTGGGATCAGCCCCAGCATTTT. This codes for CASRQGWDQPQHF.

V gene TRBV2 combines with J gene TRBJ2-1, with TRBD2 matching 10 bases. The CDR3 is 13 amino acids. Germline CDR1 is SNHLY and CDR2 is FYNNEI. Trimming removed 7 bases from V and 9 bases from J; junction bases left unmatched: 6. CDR3 loop: CASNQRGGGEQFF. The CDR3 DNA reads as TGTGCCAGCAACCAGCGGGGGGGCGGTGAGCAGTTCTTC. Full variable domain (outside the CDR3, taken from reference TRBV2 and TRBJ2-1): EPEVTQTPSHQVTQMGQEVILRCVPISNHLYFYWYRQILGQKVEFLVSFYNNEISEKSEIFDDQFSVERPDGSNFTLKIRSTKLEDSAMYFCASNQRGGGEQFFGPGTRLTVL.

The V call is TRBV30, the J call TRBJ1-2; D unresolved. Per the germline V gene, CDR1 is GTSNPN and CDR2 is SVGIG (reference sequence). The CDR3 totals 14 residues. V lost 0 bases, J lost 7 bases, and 15 bases lay in between. CDR3 sequence reads: CAWSVLRRTIGYTF. The CDR3 region has the DNA TGTGCCTGGAGTGTACTGCGCAGAACGATTGGCTACACCTTC.

The chain uses TRBV2 and TRBJ2-3, with D unresolved. The ends were cut back, 2 bases at V and 10 bases at J, with 13 bases in the middle. The germline V gene encodes CDR1 SNHLY and CDR2 FYNNEI. This CDR3 spans 13 amino acids. CDR3 loop: CASSEFGPLPQYF. The CDR3 coding sequence is TGTGCCAGCAGTGAATTTGGACCCCTTCCGCAGTATTTT.

This clone was picked up one time. The rearrangement uses TRBV11-2 and TRBJ2-7; D is perhaps TRBD1 or TRBD2 (5 bases each). This CDR3 has 14 residues. V was shortened by 9 bases and J by 4 bases, with 19 bases between the two germline ends. The germline gives CDR1 SGHAT, CDR2 FQNNGV. CDR3 nucleotides: TGTGCCAGTGCCCTCCGGGGCCTTTCGTACGAGCAGTACTTC. This codes for CASALRGLSYEQYF.

This clone was detected a few times. This chain uses TRBV6-5 with TRBJ2-5; no firm D call. V lost 7 bases and J 4 bases, leaving 7 bases between the germline ends. Germline values: CDR1 MNHEY, CDR2 SVGAGI. The CDR3 runs to 11 residues. CDR3 nucleotides: TGTGCCAGCACAGCTTTAGAGACCCAGTACTTC. This translates into CASTALETQYF.

The V gene is TRBV12-3 or TRBV12-4, the J gene TRBJ2-2, with a weak D call TRBD2 (6 bases). V shed 0 bases and J shed 7 bases, with 6 bases lying between them. The CDR3 spans 13 residues. The CDR3: CASSLARGGELFF. In nucleotides, the CDR3 is TGTGCCAGCAGTTTAGCGCGGGGCGGGGAGCTGTTTTTT.

The genes are TRBV7-3 and TRBJ2-1; 9 nucleotides align to TRBD1. With 3 bases clipped from V and 14 bases from J, the junction kept 8 bases outside the gene matches. Per germline, CDR1 SGHTA and CDR2 FQGTGA. The CDR3 covers 13 residues. As DNA, the CDR3 is TGTGCCAGCAGCTTGGACAGGGGAGACCCGGAGTTCTTC. This translates into CASSLDRGDPEFF.

The chain employs TRBV20-1 and TRBJ2-1; D not resolved. V was shortened by 4 bases and J by 5 bases, with 6 bases between the two germline ends. Germline V gene data show CDR1 as DFQATT and CDR2 as SNEGSKA (reference sequence). CDR3 size: 11 residues. This CDR3 reads CSANQNNEQFF. The CDR3 DNA reads TGCAGTGCTAATCAGAACAATGAGCAGTTCTTC.

The chain joins TRBV5-1 to TRBJ1-1, with TRBD1 matching 8 bases. V was pared by 8 bases and J by 0 bases, with 6 bases of the junction left unmatched. CDR3 length equals 14 residues. Germline V gives CDR1 SGHRS, CDR2 YFSETQ. The CDR3 nucleotides are TGCGCCAGTACGACAGGGGTCATGAACACTGAAGCTTTCTTT. Its protein is CASTTGVMNTEAFF.

The chain uses TRBV4-2 and TRBJ1-2, with a tentative D call TRBD1 (5 bases). Germline assignment: CDR1 LGHNA and CDR2 YNFKEQ. CDR3 length: 18 residues. Trimming shortened V by 0 bases and J by 1 base, and 18 bases separated the two germline ends. The CDR3 reads CASSQDLGVPGFNYGYTF. In nucleotides, the CDR3 is TGTGCCAGCAGCCAAGATTTGGGGGTCCCAGGGTTTAACTATGGCTACACCTTC.

This chain joins TRBV12-5 and TRBJ2-5; D not certain. The CDR3 consists of 11 residues. Germline CDR1 and CDR2: LGHNT and FRNRAP. V was clipped by 2 bases and J by 4 bases, with 2 bases between them. Here the CDR3 DNA reads TGTGCTAGTGGTTTGTCAGAGACCCAGTACTTC. The encoded protein is CASGLSETQYF.

This chain links TRBV28 with TRBJ1-5; D may be TRBD1 (6 bases). This CDR3 has 14 amino acids. Looked up from germline, CDR1 is MDHEN and CDR2 is SYDVKM. V dropped 3 bases and J dropped 5 bases, with 11 bases sitting between them. This CDR3 reads CASSFGGADQPQHF. DNA for the CDR3: TGTGCCAGCAGTTTTGGGGGGGCCGATCAGCCCCAGCATTTT.

The chain uses TRBV7-9 and TRBJ1-1, with a possible D match to TRBD1 (5 bases). There are 15 residues in the CDR3. Germline V CDR1 and CDR2: SEHNR, FQNEAQ (reference sequence). V lost 7 bases and J 0 bases, leaving 15 bases between the germline ends. The CDR3 spells CASNTPGRVNTEAFF. The CDR3 DNA follows: TGTGCCAGCAACACACCAGGGCGGGTGAACACTGAAGCTTTCTTT.